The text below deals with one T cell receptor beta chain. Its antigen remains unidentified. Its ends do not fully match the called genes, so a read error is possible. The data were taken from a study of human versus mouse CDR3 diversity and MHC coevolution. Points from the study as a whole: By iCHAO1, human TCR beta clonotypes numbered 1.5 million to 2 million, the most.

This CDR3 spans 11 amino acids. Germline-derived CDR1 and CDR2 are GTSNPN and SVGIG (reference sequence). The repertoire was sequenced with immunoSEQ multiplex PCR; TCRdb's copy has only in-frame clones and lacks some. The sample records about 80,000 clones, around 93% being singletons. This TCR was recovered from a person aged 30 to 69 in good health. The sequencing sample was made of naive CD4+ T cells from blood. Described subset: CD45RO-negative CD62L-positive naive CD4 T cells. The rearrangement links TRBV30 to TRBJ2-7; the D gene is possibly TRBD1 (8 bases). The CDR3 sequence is CAWSVGQGGTF. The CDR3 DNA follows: TGTGCCTGGAGTGTTGGACAGGGAGGGACCTTC.